One and the same sample provided the 17 T cell receptor beta chains below, sequenced in a study of shared clonotypes between healthy human individuals. Assay: immunoSEQ multiplex PCR; the TCRdb copy retains only in-frame clones and omits some. The sample lists 2 million to 3 million clones; 93% were seen once. Sample: naive CD4+ T cells from PBMCs. The sample's subset: CD45RA+ positively selected. These receptors were obtained from a man aged 18-30 years in good health. Some clones in this sample may be carry-over from other donors' samples.

V and J are TRBV7-3 and TRBJ2-5, with D perhaps matching TRBD1 (6 bases). The V and J ends lost 6 bases and 4 bases respectively, with 15 bases between them. Germline CDR1 SGHTA, CDR2 FQGTGA. The CDR3 contains 14 residues. The CDR3 reads CASSGGSPGETQYF. CDR3 nucleotide sequence: TGTGCCAGCAGTGGGGGCTCCCCCGGAGAGACCCAGTACTTC. The whole variable domain, filled in from reference TRBV7-3 and TRBJ2-5, reads GAGVSQTPSNKVTEKGKYVELRCDPISGHTALYWYRQSLGQGPEFLIYFQGTGAADDSGLPNDRFFAVRPEGSVSTLKIQRTERGDSAVYLCASSGGSPGETQYFGPGTRLLVL.

The genes are TRBV6-4 and TRBJ2-3, with TRBD2 matching 14 bases. The V segment lost 2 bases and the J segment 2 bases; nucleotides outside the gene matches: 12. This CDR3 comprises 20 residues. The germline V gene encodes CDR1 MRHNA and CDR2 SNTAGT. In DNA, the CDR3 is TGTGCCAGCAGTGACCCCCCCGGGACTAGCGGGAGAGGGGCCACAGATACGCAGTATTTT. Translated: CASSDPPGTSGRGATDTQYF.

The chain combines TRBV28 with TRBJ2-7; 13 positions agree with TRBD2. V lost 6 bases and J lost 11; bases outside the gene matches: 7. The CDR3 runs to 13 residues. Germline V gene lookup returns CDR1 MDHEN and CDR2 SYDVKM. The CDR3 sequence is CASRLGLAGAEYF. The DNA of the CDR3 is TGTGCCAGCAGGTTAGGACTAGCGGGAGCGGAGTACTTC.

The chain employs TRBV7-2 and TRBJ1-2, with D perhaps matching TRBD1 (5 bases). The CDR3 covers 14 residues. Germline CDR1 and CDR2: SGHTA and FQGNSA. V was trimmed by 4 bases and J by 5 bases, leaving 14 bases between them. CDR3 region: CASSYGAALYGYTF. DNA of the CDR3: TGTGCCAGCAGCTACGGGGCGGCGCTTTATGGCTACACCTTC.

This chain joins TRBV5-1 and TRBJ2-5, with D perhaps TRBD2 (5 bases). Germline V gene data show CDR1 as SGHRS and CDR2 as YFSETQ. CDR3 size: 15 residues. V was shortened by 3 bases and J by 1 base, with 13 bases between the two germline ends. The DNA for the CDR3 is TGCGCCAGCAGCTCGGTTGGAGGAGGCCAAGAGACCCAGTACTTC. Protein product: CASSSVGGGQETQYF. Together with reference TRBV5-1 and TRBJ2-5, the CDR3 gives the full variable domain: KAGVTQTPRYLIKTRGQQVTLSCSPISGHRSVSWYQQTPGQGLQFLFEYFSETQRNKGNFPGRFSGRQFSNSRSEMNVSTLELGDSALYLCASSSVGGGQETQYFGPGTRLLVL.

The J gene is TRBJ2-1, the V gene TRBV12-5, with TRBD1 matching 8 bases. V was pared by 4 bases and J by 7 bases, with 9 bases of the junction left unmatched. The CDR3 runs 15 residues. Looked up from germline, CDR1 is LGHNT and CDR2 is FRNRAP. CDR3 sequence (DNA): TGTGCTAGTGGTTCGCCACAGGGGGATTTTAATGAGCAGTTCTTC. It codes for CASGSPQGDFNEQFF.

The chain links TRBV11-3 to TRBJ2-7; 13 bases map to TRBD2. Trimming cost V 6 bases and J 3 bases; bases outside gene matches: 8. The CDR3 runs 16 residues. Germline V gives CDR1 SGHNT, CDR2 YENEEA. CDR3 nucleotide sequence: TGTGCCAGCAGTCGGACTAGCGGGAGCCCTATCTACGAGCAGTACTTC. Its protein product is CASSRTSGSPIYEQYF.

This chain connects TRBV30 to TRBJ2-3; 10 nucleotides line up with TRBD1. The CDR3 loop spans 15 amino acids. V lost 2 bases, J lost 5 bases, and 7 bases stayed unmatched. Germline values: CDR1 GTSNPN, CDR2 SVGIG (reference sequence). The CDR3 protein is CAWSRTGGSEDTQYF. As DNA, the CDR3 is TGTGCCTGGAGTAGGACAGGGGGAAGTGAAGATACGCAGTATTTT.

The CDR3: CASSLNGGGELFF. The CDR3 region has the DNA TGTGCCAGCAGTTTAAATGGGGGCGGGGAGCTGTTTTTT. The V and J genes are TRBV28 and TRBJ2-2; possibly TRBD1 or TRBD2 for D (5 bases each). CDR3 length: 13 amino acids. V was shortened by 2 bases and J by 7 bases, with 8 bases between the two germline ends. CDR1 is MDHEN and CDR2 is SYDVKM in the germline V gene.

The chain is built from TRBV20-1 and TRBJ1-1; unclear D gene. With 6 bases removed from V and 11 bases from J, the gap between germline ends came to 16 bases. The CDR3 consists of 11 residues. Germline CDR1 reads DFQATT; CDR2 reads SNEGSKA (reference sequence). This chain's CDR3 is CSAKAGSRAFF. The CDR3, as DNA: TGCAGTGCAAAGGCGGGCAGCCGGGCTTTCTTT.

DNA for the CDR3: TGTGCCAGCCACCGCGGCTCTGGGGCCAACGTCCTGACTTTC. The encoded protein is CASHRGSGANVLTF. The chain employs TRBV6-5 and TRBJ2-6; D remains unclear. Trimming pared 8 bases from V and 0 bases from J, leaving 8 bases between. The germline gives CDR1 MNHEY, CDR2 SVGAGI. The CDR3 loop spans 14 amino acids.

The V and J genes are TRBV28 and TRBJ2-3; 8 bases are shared with TRBD1. CDR1 and CDR2 from the germline V gene are MDHEN and SYDVKM. CDR3 length equals 14 residues. Losses at the gene ends were 8 bases for V and 2 bases for J; bases not matched to a gene: 6. Here the CDR3 DNA reads TGTGCCAGCCGACAGGGGCAAAACACAGATACGCAGTATTTT. Its translation: CASRQGQNTDTQYF.

The V gene is TRBV28, the J gene TRBJ1-1; 8 bases are shared with TRBD1. V shed 11 bases and J 0 bases; nucleotides not matched to a gene: 2. CDR3 length equals 12 residues. CDR1 is MDHEN, CDR2 SYDVKM, per germline. The CDR3 nucleotides read TGTGCCGGACAGGGCCTGAACACTGAAGCTTTCTTT. It specifies CAGQGLNTEAFF.

V and J are TRBV7-2 and TRBJ1-6, with D possibly matching TRBD1 (6 bases). V was cut by 5 bases and J by 8 bases, with 16 bases left in between. The CDR3 is made up of 15 amino acids. Germline V gives CDR1 SGHTA, CDR2 FQGNSA. CDR3 DNA: TGTGCCAGCAGCCCAGAAGGGGGTTGGGATTCACCCCTCCACTTT. Its protein is CASSPEGGWDSPLHF.

The genes are TRBV11-2 and TRBJ1-1, with D unclear. V lost 3 bases and J lost 5, with 19 bases in between. This CDR3 has 16 amino acids. The germline CDR1 and CDR2 sequences are SGHAT and FQNNGV. The CDR3 region is CASSFFAVGLRTEAFF. The CDR3, as DNA: TGTGCCAGCAGCTTTTTTGCGGTGGGGTTGAGGACTGAAGCTTTCTTT. Full variable domain (rest looked up from reference TRBV11-2 and TRBJ1-1): EAGVAQSPRYKIIEKRQSVAFWCNPISGHATLYWYQQILGQGPKLLIQFQNNGVVDDSQLPKDRFSAERLKGVDSTLKIQPAKLEDSAVYLCASSFFAVGLRTEAFFGQGTRLTVV.

The V and J genes are TRBV5-1 and TRBJ2-7, with D perhaps TRBD2 (6 bases). The V end was cut by 0 bases, the J end by 4 bases, with 14 bases between. Germline CDR1 reads SGHRS; CDR2 reads YFSETQ. The CDR3 extends over 15 amino acids. In DNA form, the CDR3 reads TGCGCCAGCAGCTTGGCGGCGGGATCTTGGTACGAGCAGTACTTC. Its protein product is CASSLAAGSWYEQYF.

The chain uses TRBV15 and TRBJ2-3; TRBD1 agrees at 7 bases. With V trimmed by 5 bases and J by 5 bases, 7 bases remained unmatched. In germline, CDR1 is LNHNV, CDR2 YYDKDF (reference sequence). This CDR3 is built from 14 residues. DNA for the CDR3: TGTGCCACCAGCGCCCGACAGGGTGGAGATACGCAGTATTTT. Amino acids: CATSARQGGDTQYF.